The TCR beta chain described here comes from a study of beta chain features in type 1 diabetes. Study-level background: Similarity in age, gender and cell yields was seen between patients and healthy donors.

Notes on this clone: Antigen specificity is unknown.

The investigators reverse transcribed all of the isolated RNA, so they sequenced expressed TCRB transcripts. The data were produced by immunoSEQ multiplex PCR, yet TCRdb's version contains in-frame clones alone and is incomplete. Among about 710,000 clones listed, more than 13% were seen once. Every donor had blood drawn once into heparin, approximately 110 mL on average. Study-wide results and caveats: Patients with Type 1 diabetes showed moderately but significantly shorter TCRB CDR3s in all four CD4+ subsets.

The sequence derives from a man aged 18 to 30 with type 1 diabetes. The source material was naive CD4+ T cells from blood.

The CDR3 sequence: CASSNEGTSGTVVNEQYF. In DNA form, the CDR3 reads TGCGCCAGCAGTAACGAAGGGACTAGCGGGACCGTGGTCAACGAGCAGTACTTC. The chain employs TRBV5-1 and TRBJ2-7; the match to TRBD2 covers 13 bases. This CDR3 contains 18 residues. V lost 5 bases and J lost 5; bases outside the gene matches: 16. The V gene's germline CDR1 is SGHRS and CDR2 YFSETQ.